This is a list of T cell receptor beta chains from one sample in a study of beta chain features in type 1 diabetes. Data came from immunoSEQ multiplex PCR; TCRdb stores just in-frame clones and leaves some out. The table lists about 360,000 clones, around 13% of them singletons. Material for sequencing was naive CD4+ T cells from blood. The source is a man in his late teens or twenties in good health. Each CDR3 is given with its conserved first and last residue. D genes are given only for firm matches. Clone size appears in some rows only: once, few, many, or a class for an expanded clone.

d_gene: -
j_gene: TRBJ2-2
abundance: -
v_gene: TRBV9
CDR3aa: CASSHLRDFRTGELFF
CDR3nt: TGTGCCAGCAGCCACCTCAGGGACTTTCGAACCGGGGAGCTGTTTTTT

d_gene: -
j_gene: TRBJ2-4
abundance: -
v_gene: TRBV7-2
CDR3aa: CASSLAALAKNIQYF
CDR3nt: TGTGCCAGCAGCTTAGCGGCATTAGCCAAAAACATTCAGTACTTC

d_gene: -
j_gene: TRBJ2-1
abundance: -
v_gene: TRBV7-3
CDR3aa: CASSPRAGRKNEQFF
CDR3nt: TGTGCCAGCAGCCCGCGAGCCGGGAGAAAGAATGAGCAGTTCTTC

d_gene: -
j_gene: TRBJ1-2
abundance: -
v_gene: TRBV9
CDR3aa: CASSVGGLPYGYTF
CDR3nt: TGTGCCAGCAGCGTAGGGGGACTCCCCTATGGCTACACCTTC

d_gene: -
j_gene: TRBJ2-7
abundance: few
v_gene: TRBV7-2
CDR3aa: CASSPAATSPGEQYF
CDR3nt: TGTGCCAGCAGCCCAGCGGCCACATCCCCGGGGGAGCAGTACTTC

d_gene: -
j_gene: TRBJ1-4
abundance: -
v_gene: TRBV28
CDR3aa: CASRSYEKLFF
CDR3nt: TGTGCCAGCAGGTCGTATGAAAAACTGTTTTTT

d_gene: TRBD1
j_gene: TRBJ1-1
abundance: -
v_gene: TRBV19
CDR3aa: CASSKTGGDTEAFF
CDR3nt: TGTGCCAGTAGCAAGACAGGGGGGGACACTGAAGCTTTCTTT

d_gene: -
j_gene: TRBJ2-3
abundance: few
v_gene: TRBV6-5
CDR3aa: CASSYSRGDTQYF
CDR3nt: TGTGCCAGCAGTTACTCGCGGGGAGATACGCAGTATTTT

d_gene: -
j_gene: TRBJ1-2
abundance: few
v_gene: TRBV19
CDR3aa: CASSRTLAGRNNYGYTF
CDR3nt: TGTGCCAGTAGTAGAACCCTTGCGGGACGGAATAACTATGGCTACACCTTC

d_gene: -
j_gene: TRBJ2-5
abundance: few
v_gene: TRBV9
CDR3aa: CASNSNGQETQYF
CDR3nt: TGTGCCAGCAATAGCAACGGTCAAGAGACCCAGTACTTC

d_gene: TRBD2
j_gene: TRBJ2-7
abundance: few
v_gene: TRBV7-3
CDR3aa: CASSLAGGASYEQYF
CDR3nt: TGTGCCAGCAGCTTGGCCGGGGGGGCCAGCTACGAGCAGTACTTC

d_gene: TRBD1
j_gene: TRBJ1-1
abundance: few
v_gene: TRBV7-9
CDR3aa: CASSLGTGDAFF
CDR3nt: TGTGCCAGCAGCTTGGGGACAGGGGATGCTTTCTTT

d_gene: TRBD1
j_gene: TRBJ1-5
abundance: few
v_gene: TRBV7-2
CDR3aa: CASSPPGGLGQPQHF
CDR3nt: TGTGCCAGCAGCCCCCCAGGGGGGCTAGGTCAGCCCCAGCATTTT

d_gene: -
j_gene: TRBJ1-2
abundance: few
v_gene: TRBV9
CDR3aa: CASSVGVGGANYGYTF
CDR3nt: TGTGCCAGCAGCGTAGGAGTGGGGGGAGCTAACTATGGCTACACCTTC

d_gene: -
j_gene: TRBJ2-3
abundance: -
v_gene: TRBV30
CDR3aa: CAWTLRGARLEPDTQYF
CDR3nt: TGTGCCTGGACTCTAAGAGGGGCTAGACTAGAACCGGATACGCAGTATTTT

d_gene: -
j_gene: TRBJ2-2
abundance: once
v_gene: TRBV5-1
CDR3aa: CASSLAGRSSTTGELFF
CDR3nt: TGCGCCAGCAGCTTGGCCGGCAGGTCCTCGACCACCGGGGAGCTGTTTTTT

d_gene: TRBD2
j_gene: TRBJ2-1
abundance: few
v_gene: TRBV6-1
CDR3aa: CASSGTSGGYEQFF
CDR3nt: TGTGCCAGCAGTGGGACTAGCGGGGGGTATGAGCAGTTCTTC

d_gene: -
j_gene: TRBJ2-7
abundance: -
v_gene: TRBV9
CDR3aa: CASSASTGTYYEQYF
CDR3nt: TGTGCCAGCAGCGCTTCTACCGGGACATACTACGAGCAGTACTTC

d_gene: -
j_gene: TRBJ2-5
abundance: -
v_gene: TRBV6-1
CDR3aa: CASGQGGRGETQYF
CDR3nt: TGTGCCAGCGGTCAAGGAGGTCGAGGGGAGACCCAGTACTTC

d_gene: -
j_gene: TRBJ1-2
abundance: few
v_gene: TRBV18
CDR3aa: CASSPPSANYGYTF
CDR3nt: TGTGCCAGCTCACCCCCGAGTGCTAACTATGGCTACACCTTC

d_gene: TRBD1
j_gene: TRBJ1-4
abundance: -
v_gene: TRBV19
CDR3aa: CASSSTGGPNEKLFF
CDR3nt: TGTGCCAGTAGTTCCACAGGGGGACCTAATGAAAAACTGTTTTTT

d_gene: -
j_gene: TRBJ2-3
abundance: -
v_gene: TRBV25-1
CDR3aa: CASSESGGRVTQYF
CDR3nt: TGTGCCAGCAGTGAATCTGGCGGTCGGGTTACGCAGTATTTT

d_gene: -
j_gene: TRBJ2-3
abundance: few
v_gene: TRBV7-9
CDR3aa: CASSRLQGGDTQYF
CDR3nt: TGTGCCAGCAGCCGCTTACAGGGGGGGGATACGCAGTATTTT

d_gene: -
j_gene: TRBJ1-1
abundance: -
v_gene: TRBV4-1
CDR3aa: CASSQTGLQGVTEAFF
CDR3nt: TGCGCCAGCAGCCAAACCGGGCTCCAGGGTGTCACTGAAGCTTTCTTT

d_gene: TRBD1
j_gene: TRBJ1-1
abundance: few
v_gene: TRBV4-3
CDR3aa: CASSHTGTAREAFF
CDR3nt: TGCGCCAGCAGCCACACGGGGACAGCTCGTGAAGCTTTCTTT

d_gene: TRBD2
j_gene: TRBJ2-3
abundance: few
v_gene: TRBV7-2
CDR3aa: CASSLWTSGTDTQYF
CDR3nt: TGTGCCAGCAGCTTATGGACTAGCGGAACAGATACGCAGTATTTT

d_gene: TRBD1
j_gene: TRBJ2-5
abundance: few
v_gene: TRBV14
CDR3aa: CASNQGQFQETQYF
CDR3nt: TGTGCCAGCAACCAGGGACAGTTCCAAGAGACCCAGTACTTC

d_gene: -
j_gene: TRBJ2-7
abundance: few
v_gene: TRBV9
CDR3aa: CASSVSTDSYEQYF
CDR3nt: TGTGCCAGCAGCGTGAGCACAGATTCCTACGAGCAGTACTTC

d_gene: -
j_gene: TRBJ2-6
abundance: -
v_gene: TRBV18
CDR3aa: CASSPMTDASGANVLTF
CDR3nt: TGTGCCAGCTCACCCATGACAGACGCCTCTGGGGCCAACGTCCTGACTTTC

d_gene: -
j_gene: TRBJ2-2
abundance: few
v_gene: TRBV5-6
CDR3aa: CASSSTDWNTGELFF
CDR3nt: TGTGCCAGCAGCTCAACTGACTGGAACACCGGGGAGCTGTTTTTT

d_gene: -
j_gene: TRBJ2-3
abundance: few
v_gene: TRBV7-3
CDR3aa: CASSLGGDRRSDTQYF
CDR3nt: TGTGCCAGCAGCTTAGGGGGGGACAGGCGATCAGATACGCAGTATTTT

d_gene: TRBD1
j_gene: TRBJ1-1
abundance: -
v_gene: TRBV11-1
CDR3aa: CASSLGQGGTEAFF
CDR3nt: TGTGCCAGCAGCCTGGGACAGGGGGGCACTGAAGCTTTCTTT

d_gene: -
j_gene: TRBJ2-1
abundance: few
v_gene: TRBV18
CDR3aa: CASSPSSRTYNEQFF
CDR3nt: TGTGCCAGCTCACCTTCTAGCCGCACCTACAATGAGCAGTTCTTC

d_gene: -
j_gene: TRBJ1-6
abundance: -
v_gene: TRBV9
CDR3aa: CASSVRGDNSPLHF
CDR3nt: TGTGCCAGCAGCGTCAGGGGCGATAATTCACCCCTCCACTTT

d_gene: -
j_gene: TRBJ2-7
abundance: -
v_gene: TRBV5-4
CDR3aa: CASSLFSPAYEQYF
CDR3nt: TGTGCCAGCAGCTTGTTCTCGCCAGCCTACGAGCAGTACTTC

d_gene: TRBD2
j_gene: TRBJ2-1
abundance: few
v_gene: TRBV11-2
CDR3aa: CASSLGASGYNEQFF
CDR3nt: TGTGCCAGCAGCTTAGGGGCTAGCGGTTACAATGAGCAGTTCTTC

d_gene: TRBD1
j_gene: TRBJ1-1
abundance: few
v_gene: TRBV7-2
CDR3aa: CASSPGTGKSTEAFF
CDR3nt: TGTGCCAGCAGCCCAGGGACAGGGAAATCCACTGAAGCTTTCTTT

d_gene: TRBD2
j_gene: TRBJ2-3
abundance: few
v_gene: TRBV15
CDR3aa: CATSRLAGVRADTQYF
CDR3nt: TGTGCCACCAGCAGACTAGCGGGAGTACGTGCAGATACGCAGTATTTT

d_gene: TRBD1
j_gene: TRBJ2-6
abundance: -
v_gene: TRBV5-4
CDR3aa: CASTQGQGATGANVLTF
CDR3nt: TGTGCCAGCACCCAAGGACAGGGGGCGACTGGGGCCAACGTCCTGACTTTC

d_gene: -
j_gene: TRBJ2-3
abundance: -
v_gene: TRBV29-1
CDR3aa: CSVVLSTDTQYF
CDR3nt: TGCAGCGTTGTTCTGAGCACAGATACGCAGTATTTT

d_gene: -
j_gene: TRBJ2-7
abundance: -
v_gene: TRBV30
CDR3aa: CAWSLTGPYEQYF
CDR3nt: TGTGCCTGGAGCCTGACAGGACCCTACGAGCAGTACTTC

d_gene: TRBD1
j_gene: TRBJ2-7
abundance: few
v_gene: TRBV30
CDR3aa: CAWRDRVSSYEQYF
CDR3nt: TGTGCCTGGAGGGACAGGGTCAGCTCCTACGAGCAGTACTTC

d_gene: TRBD2
j_gene: TRBJ2-7
abundance: -
v_gene: TRBV19
CDR3aa: CASSRASGGPTYEQYF
CDR3nt: TGTGCCAGTAGTAGGGCTAGCGGGGGACCTACCTACGAGCAGTACTTC

d_gene: -
j_gene: TRBJ2-7
abundance: -
v_gene: TRBV7-2
CDR3aa: CASRDNRGGSYEQYF
CDR3nt: TGTGCCAGCAGGGATAACAGGGGGGGCTCCTACGAGCAGTACTTC

d_gene: -
j_gene: TRBJ2-7
abundance: few
v_gene: TRBV25-1
CDR3aa: CASRQGDTGREQYF
CDR3nt: TGTGCCAGCAGGCAAGGGGACACAGGACGCGAGCAGTACTTC

d_gene: -
j_gene: TRBJ1-1
abundance: few
v_gene: TRBV14
CDR3aa: CASSQGGSEAFF
CDR3nt: TGTGCCAGCAGCCAAGGAGGTTCTGAAGCTTTCTTT

d_gene: -
j_gene: TRBJ1-2
abundance: -
v_gene: TRBV30
CDR3aa: CAWSARRSHVQGYTF
CDR3nt: TGTGCCTGGAGTGCGAGGAGATCACATGTGCAGGGCTACACCTTC

d_gene: -
j_gene: TRBJ1-6
abundance: few
v_gene: TRBV5-4
CDR3aa: CASSVPDGESPLHF
CDR3nt: TGTGCCAGCAGCGTCCCAGACGGGGAATCACCCCTCCACTTT

d_gene: TRBD1
j_gene: TRBJ2-7
abundance: few
v_gene: TRBV5-1
CDR3aa: CASSSGQGPSYEQYF
CDR3nt: TGCGCCAGCAGCTCTGGACAGGGGCCCTCCTACGAGCAGTACTTC

d_gene: -
j_gene: TRBJ1-2
abundance: -
v_gene: TRBV27
CDR3aa: CASSIGRGRYGYTF
CDR3nt: TGTGCCAGCAGCATAGGGAGGGGTAGATATGGCTACACCTTC

d_gene: -
j_gene: TRBJ1-1
abundance: -
v_gene: TRBV30
CDR3aa: CAWSRNKPDGGGFF
CDR3nt: TGTGCCTGGAGCCGGAATAAACCCGACGGGGGGGGTTTCTTT

d_gene: TRBD2
j_gene: TRBJ2-1
abundance: -
v_gene: TRBV6-5
CDR3aa: CASTRGSPYNEQFF
CDR3nt: TGTGCCAGCACCCGCGGGAGCCCCTACAATGAGCAGTTCTTC

d_gene: -
j_gene: TRBJ1-2
abundance: -
v_gene: TRBV25-1
CDR3aa: CASSEVTGAPSYGYTF
CDR3nt: TGTGCCAGCAGTGAGGTAACAGGAGCCCCAAGTTATGGCTACACCTTC

d_gene: -
j_gene: TRBJ2-1
abundance: many
v_gene: TRBV4-3
CDR3aa: CASSQESYGSRGEQFF
CDR3nt: TGCGCCAGCAGCCAAGAGAGTTATGGGAGTCGGGGTGAGCAGTTCTTC

d_gene: TRBD1
j_gene: TRBJ2-6
abundance: -
v_gene: TRBV18
CDR3aa: CASSPRTGRPPGANVLTF
CDR3nt: TGTGCCAGCTCACCTCGGACAGGTCGCCCGCCTGGGGCCAACGTCCTGACTTTC

d_gene: TRBD1
j_gene: TRBJ2-1
abundance: few
v_gene: TRBV15
CDR3aa: CATSLDRASYNEQFF
CDR3nt: TGTGCCACCAGCCTGGACAGGGCCTCCTACAATGAGCAGTTCTTC

d_gene: -
j_gene: TRBJ1-3
abundance: -
v_gene: TRBV10-3
CDR3aa: CAISESREGVNSGNTIYF
CDR3nt: TGTGCCATCAGTGAGTCGAGAGAGGGCGTAAACTCTGGAAACACCATATATTTT

d_gene: -
j_gene: TRBJ2-7
abundance: -
v_gene: TRBV30
CDR3aa: CAGDRDSSYEQYF
CDR3nt: TGTGCCGGGGACCGGGACTCCTCATACGAGCAGTACTTC

d_gene: -
j_gene: TRBJ2-2
abundance: few
v_gene: TRBV7-6
CDR3aa: CASRPFEVSSTGELFF
CDR3nt: TGTGCCAGCAGACCCTTTGAGGTTTCAAGCACCGGGGAGCTGTTTTTT

d_gene: TRBD2
j_gene: TRBJ2-1
abundance: few
v_gene: TRBV29-1
CDR3aa: CSVSGRATNEQFF
CDR3nt: TGCAGCGTTAGCGGGAGGGCCACGAATGAGCAGTTCTTC